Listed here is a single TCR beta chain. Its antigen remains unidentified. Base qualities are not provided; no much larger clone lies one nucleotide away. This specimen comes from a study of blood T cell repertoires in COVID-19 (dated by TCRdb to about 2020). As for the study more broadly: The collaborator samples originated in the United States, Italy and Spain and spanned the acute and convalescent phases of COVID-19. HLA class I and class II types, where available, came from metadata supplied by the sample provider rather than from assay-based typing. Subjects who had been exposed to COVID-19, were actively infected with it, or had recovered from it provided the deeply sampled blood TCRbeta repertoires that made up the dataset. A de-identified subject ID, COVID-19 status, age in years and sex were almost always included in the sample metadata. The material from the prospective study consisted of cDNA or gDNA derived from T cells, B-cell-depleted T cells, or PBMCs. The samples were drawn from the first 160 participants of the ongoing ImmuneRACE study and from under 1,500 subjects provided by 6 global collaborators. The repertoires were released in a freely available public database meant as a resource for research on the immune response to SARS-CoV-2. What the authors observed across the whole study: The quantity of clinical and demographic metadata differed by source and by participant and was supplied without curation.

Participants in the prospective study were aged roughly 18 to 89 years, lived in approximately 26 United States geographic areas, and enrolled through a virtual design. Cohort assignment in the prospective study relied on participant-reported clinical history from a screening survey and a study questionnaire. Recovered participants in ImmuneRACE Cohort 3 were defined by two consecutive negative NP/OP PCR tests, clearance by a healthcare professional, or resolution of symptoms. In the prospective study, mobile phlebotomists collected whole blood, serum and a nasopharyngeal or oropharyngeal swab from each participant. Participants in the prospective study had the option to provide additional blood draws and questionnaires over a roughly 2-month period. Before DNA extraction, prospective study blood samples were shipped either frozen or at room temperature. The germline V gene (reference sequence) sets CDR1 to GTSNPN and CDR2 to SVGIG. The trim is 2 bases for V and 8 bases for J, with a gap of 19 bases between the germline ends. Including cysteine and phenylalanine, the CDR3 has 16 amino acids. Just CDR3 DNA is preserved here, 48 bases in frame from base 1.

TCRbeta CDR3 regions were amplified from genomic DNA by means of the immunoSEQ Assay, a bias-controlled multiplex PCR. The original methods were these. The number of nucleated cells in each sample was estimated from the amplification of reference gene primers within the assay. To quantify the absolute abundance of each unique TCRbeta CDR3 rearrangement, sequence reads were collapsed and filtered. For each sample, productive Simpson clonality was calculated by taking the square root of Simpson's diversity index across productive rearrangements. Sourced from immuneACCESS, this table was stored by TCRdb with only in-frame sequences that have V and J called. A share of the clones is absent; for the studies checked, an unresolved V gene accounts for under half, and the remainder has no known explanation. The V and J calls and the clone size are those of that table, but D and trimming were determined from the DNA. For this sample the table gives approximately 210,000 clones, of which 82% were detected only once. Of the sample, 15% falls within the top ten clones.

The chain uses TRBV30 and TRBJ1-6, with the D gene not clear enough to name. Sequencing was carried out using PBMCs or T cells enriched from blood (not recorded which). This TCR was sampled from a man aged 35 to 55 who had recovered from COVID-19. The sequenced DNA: TGTGCCTGGAGTACCCAGGACGGTGGAGGCCATTCACCCCTCCACTTT. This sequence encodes CAWSTQDGGGHSPLHF. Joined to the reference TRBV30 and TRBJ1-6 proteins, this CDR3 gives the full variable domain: SQTIHQWPATLVQPVGSPLSLECTVEGTSNPNLYWYRQAAGRGLQLLFYSVGIGQISSEVPQNLSASRPQDRQFILSSKKLLLSDSGFYLCAWSTQDGGGHSPLHFGNGTRLTVT.